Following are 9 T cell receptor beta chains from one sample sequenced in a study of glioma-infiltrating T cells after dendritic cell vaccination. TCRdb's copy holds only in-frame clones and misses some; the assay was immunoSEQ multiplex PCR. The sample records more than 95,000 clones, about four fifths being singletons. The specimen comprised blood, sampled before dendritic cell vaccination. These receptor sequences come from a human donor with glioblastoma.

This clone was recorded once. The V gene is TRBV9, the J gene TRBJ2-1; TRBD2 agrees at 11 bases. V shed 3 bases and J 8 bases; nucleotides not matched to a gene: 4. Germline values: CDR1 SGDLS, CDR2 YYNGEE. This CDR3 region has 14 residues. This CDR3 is CASSGTSGGDEQFF. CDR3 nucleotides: TGTGCCAGCAGCGGAACTAGCGGGGGAGATGAGCAGTTCTTC.

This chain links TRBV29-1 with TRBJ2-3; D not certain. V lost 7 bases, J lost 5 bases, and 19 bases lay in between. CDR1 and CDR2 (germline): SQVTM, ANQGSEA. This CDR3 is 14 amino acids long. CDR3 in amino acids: CSAEPLVVRDTQYF. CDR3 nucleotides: TGCAGCGCCGAGCCCCTTGTGGTGAGAGATACGCAGTATTTT.

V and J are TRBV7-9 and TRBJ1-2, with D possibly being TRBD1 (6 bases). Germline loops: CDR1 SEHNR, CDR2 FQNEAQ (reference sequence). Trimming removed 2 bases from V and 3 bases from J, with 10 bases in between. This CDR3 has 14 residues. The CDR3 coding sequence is TGTGCCAGCAGCTTACAGGGGCTCGACTATGGCTACACCTTC. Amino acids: CASSLQGLDYGYTF.

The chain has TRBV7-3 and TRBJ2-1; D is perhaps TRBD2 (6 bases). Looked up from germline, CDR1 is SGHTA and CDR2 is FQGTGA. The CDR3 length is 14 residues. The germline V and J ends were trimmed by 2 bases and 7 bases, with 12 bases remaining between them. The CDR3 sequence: CASSLPGRGNEQFF. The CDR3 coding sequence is TGTGCCAGCAGCTTACCAGGCCGGGGGAATGAGCAGTTCTTC. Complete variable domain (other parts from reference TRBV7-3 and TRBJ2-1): GAGVSQTPSNKVTEKGKYVELRCDPISGHTALYWYRQSLGQGPEFLIYFQGTGAADDSGLPNDRFFAVRPEGSVSTLKIQRTERGDSAVYLCASSLPGRGNEQFFGPGTRLTVL.

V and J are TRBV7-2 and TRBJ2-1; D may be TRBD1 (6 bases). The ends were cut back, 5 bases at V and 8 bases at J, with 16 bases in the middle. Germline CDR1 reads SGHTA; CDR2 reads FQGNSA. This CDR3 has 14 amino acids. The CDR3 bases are TGTGCCAGCAGCCCCCTAGGGGGTCGGGATGAGCAGTTCTTC. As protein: CASSPLGGRDEQFF.

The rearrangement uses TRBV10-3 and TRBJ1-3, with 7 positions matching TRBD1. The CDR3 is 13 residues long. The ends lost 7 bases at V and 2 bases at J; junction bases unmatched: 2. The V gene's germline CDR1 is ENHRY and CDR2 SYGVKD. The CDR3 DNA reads TGTGCCATCAACCAGGGGGCTGGAAACACCATATATTTT. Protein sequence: CAINQGAGNTIYF.

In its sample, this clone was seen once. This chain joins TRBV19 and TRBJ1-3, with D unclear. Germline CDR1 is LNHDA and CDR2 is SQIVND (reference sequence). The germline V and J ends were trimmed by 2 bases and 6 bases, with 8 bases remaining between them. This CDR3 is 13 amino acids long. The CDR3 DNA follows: TGTGCCAGTAGTATAAAAAGCCTAAACACCATATATTTT. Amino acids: CASSIKSLNTIYF.

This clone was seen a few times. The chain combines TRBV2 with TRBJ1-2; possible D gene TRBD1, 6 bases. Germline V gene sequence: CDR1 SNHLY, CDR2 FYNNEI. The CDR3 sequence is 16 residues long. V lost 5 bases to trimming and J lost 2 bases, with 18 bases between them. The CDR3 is CASSQDSPLINYGYTF. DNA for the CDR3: TGTGCCAGCAGTCAGGACAGTCCACTAATAAACTATGGCTACACCTTC. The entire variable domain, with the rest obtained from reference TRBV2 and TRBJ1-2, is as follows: EPEVTQTPSHQVTQMGQEVILRCVPISNHLYFYWYRQILGQKVEFLVSFYNNEISEKSEIFDDQFSVERPDGSNFTLKIRSTKLEDSAMYFCASSQDSPLINYGYTFGSGTRLTVV.

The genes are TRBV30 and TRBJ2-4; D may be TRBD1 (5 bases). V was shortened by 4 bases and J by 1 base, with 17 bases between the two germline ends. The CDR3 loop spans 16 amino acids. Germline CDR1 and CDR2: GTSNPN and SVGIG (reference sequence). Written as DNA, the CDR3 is TGTGCCTGGACCCCCCTGGGGCAGGAGGCCAAAAACATTCAGTACTTC. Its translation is CAWTPLGQEAKNIQYF. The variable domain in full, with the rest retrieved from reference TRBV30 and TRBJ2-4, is SQTIHQWPATLVQPVGSPLSLECTVEGTSNPNLYWYRQAAGRGLQLLFYSVGIGQISSEVPQNLSASRPQDRQFILSSKKLLLSDSGFYLCAWTPLGQEAKNIQYFGAGTRLSVL.